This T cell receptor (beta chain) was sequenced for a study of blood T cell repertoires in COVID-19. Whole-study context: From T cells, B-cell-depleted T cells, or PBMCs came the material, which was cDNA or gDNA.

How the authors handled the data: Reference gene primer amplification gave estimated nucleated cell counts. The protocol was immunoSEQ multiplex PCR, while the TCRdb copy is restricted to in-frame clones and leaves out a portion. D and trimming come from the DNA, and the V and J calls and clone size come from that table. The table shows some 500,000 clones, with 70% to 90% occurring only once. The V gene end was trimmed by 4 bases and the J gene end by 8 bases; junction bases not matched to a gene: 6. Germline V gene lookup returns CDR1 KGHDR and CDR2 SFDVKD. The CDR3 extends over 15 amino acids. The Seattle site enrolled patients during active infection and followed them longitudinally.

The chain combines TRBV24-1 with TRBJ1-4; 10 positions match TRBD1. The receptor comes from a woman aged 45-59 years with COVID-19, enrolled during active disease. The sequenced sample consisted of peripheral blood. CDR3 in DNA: TGTGCCACCAGTGACCCCGGGACAGGGGACGAAAAACTGTTTTTT. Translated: CATSDPGTGDEKLFF.